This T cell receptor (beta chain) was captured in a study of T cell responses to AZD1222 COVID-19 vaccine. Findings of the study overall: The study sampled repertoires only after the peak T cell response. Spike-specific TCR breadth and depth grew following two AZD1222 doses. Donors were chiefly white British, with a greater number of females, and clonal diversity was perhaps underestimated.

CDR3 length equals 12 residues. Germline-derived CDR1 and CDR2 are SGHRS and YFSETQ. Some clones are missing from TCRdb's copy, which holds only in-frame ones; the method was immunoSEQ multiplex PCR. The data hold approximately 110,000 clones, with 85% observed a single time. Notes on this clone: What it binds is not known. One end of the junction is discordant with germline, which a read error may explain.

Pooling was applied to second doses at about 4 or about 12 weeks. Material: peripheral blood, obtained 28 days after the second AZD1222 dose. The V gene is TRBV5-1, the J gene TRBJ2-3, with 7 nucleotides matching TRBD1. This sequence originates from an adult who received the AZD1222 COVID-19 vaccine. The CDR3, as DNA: TGCGCCAGCAGCCCCGGGACAGCTACGCAGTATTTT. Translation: CASSPGTATQYF.